A selection of T cell receptor beta chains follows, all from one sample in a study of regulatory T cells in long-lasting Graves disease. Each CDR3 protein is one row after TCRdb ran MiXCR on the multiplex PCR reads. The sample lists 350,000 to 400,000 distinct CDR3 sequences, 15% to 20% occurring once. The same sample was also studied in work on T cells in Graves' hyperthyroidism and ophthalmopathy.

Sequencing used peripheral blood mononuclear cells (PBMCs), obtained at new diagnosis, from a patient treated with antithyroid drugs. The receptors here all came from a woman aged 18-35 years with Graves disease. Both conserved end residues are part of each CDR3. D genes are given only for firm matches. Some rows mark clone size as missing; the rest say once, few, many or name a class of expanded clone.

clone_size j_call d_call v_call cdr3_nt cdr3_aa
many TRBJ1-2 TRBD1 TRBV7-2 TGTGCCAGCAGATATCCACCGGGACAGGGAGCGCGTGGCTACACCTTC CASRYPPGQGARGYTF
many TRBJ2-5 - TRBV28 TGTGCCAGCAGTTTCGGCCGAGCCGCTCAACAAGAGACCCAGTACTTC CASSFGRAAQQETQYF
few TRBJ2-3 - TRBV29-1 TGCAGCGTCGGGGGGGCCCGGACAGGGATCACAGATACGCAGTATTTT CSVGGARTGITDTQYF
many TRBJ2-3 TRBD2 TRBV7-2 TGTGCCAGCAGCTTAGTCGGGACTAGGCGAACAGATACGCAGTATTTT CASSLVGTRRTDTQYF
many TRBJ1-1 - TRBV5-1 TGCGCCAGCAGCTTGGACATAGCGAACACTGAAGCTTTCTTT CASSLDIANTEAFF
- TRBJ2-5 - TRBV28 TGTGCCAGCAGTTTGGGGGCAGGGGAGAGCCAGTACTTC CASSLGAGESQYF
many TRBJ2-2 - TRBV28 TGTGCCAGCAGTCGAAGGACAGTTCTGAACACCGGGGAGCTGTTTTTT CASSRRTVLNTGELFF
many TRBJ2-3 - TRBV5-1 TGCGCCAGCAGCTTGGTGGCTACGGGGACTAGCACAGATACGCAGTATTTT CASSLVATGTSTDTQYF
few TRBJ2-7 - TRBV10-1 TGCGCCAGCAGTGAGTCGCCCGGCTACGAGCAGTACTTC CASSESPGYEQYF
- TRBJ2-1 - TRBV7-6 TGTGCCAGCAGCTTAGCAAGTAGCGAGAGCTCCTACAATGAGCAGTTCTTC CASSLASSESSYNEQFF
many TRBJ2-3 TRBD1 TRBV28 TGTGCCAGCAGTTTACCGGGACAGGGCACAGATACGCAGTATTTT CASSLPGQGTDTQYF
many TRBJ2-7 TRBD1 TRBV4-2 TGTGCCAGCAGCCAAGATCTGGACAGGGGGCGAGAGCAGTACTTC CASSQDLDRGREQYF
- TRBJ2-2 - TRBV20-1 TGCAGTGCTATTAGGCACACCGGGGAGCTGTTTTTT CSAIRHTGELFF
many TRBJ1-4 - TRBV12-3/TRBV12-4 TGTGCCAGCAGTTTAAGGGTACTCGGCAGGACTAATGAAAAACTGTTTTTT CASSLRVLGRTNEKLFF
many TRBJ1-1 TRBD1 TRBV5-1 TGCGCCAGCAGCCCGACAGGGGGCCAAGGACGAGCTTTCTTT CASSPTGGQGRAFF
- TRBJ2-7 - TRBV6-2/TRBV6-3 TGTGCCAGCACTGATCCGGGGGACGAGCAGTACTTC CASTDPGDEQYF
many TRBJ1-2 - TRBV9 TGTGCCAGCAGCGGCTATGGCTACACCTTC CASSGYGYTF
- TRBJ2-6 - TRBV19 TGTGCCAGACCCCGGGACGCCGAGGGTGGGGCCAACGTCCTGACTTTC CARPRDAEGGANVLTF
many TRBJ2-1 TRBD2 TRBV10-3 TGTGCCATCAGTGAATGGTTAGGAGCTAGCGGGGTGAATGAGCAGTTCTTC CAISEWLGASGVNEQFF
- TRBJ1-4 - TRBV20-1 TGCAGTGCTAGGGGGGGTGAAAAACTGTTTTTT CSARGGEKLFF
- TRBJ1-4 - TRBV4-1 TGCGCCAGCAGCAAAGAAACGGGGTTTAATGAAAAACTGTTTTTT CASSKETGFNEKLFF
many TRBJ2-2 TRBD1 TRBV6-4 TGTGCCAGCAGTCAGGGGGTCAAAACCGGGGAGCTGTTTTTT CASSQGVKTGELFF
- TRBJ2-1 - TRBV20-1 TGCAGTGCTAGAGGCCGTGACGGGAGCTCCTACAATGAGCAGTTCTTC CSARGRDGSSYNEQFF
many TRBJ1-1 TRBD1 TRBV2 TGTGCCAGCAGTCGGGACAGGGGGAACACTGAAGCTTTCTTT CASSRDRGNTEAFF
- TRBJ1-2 - TRBV9 TGTGCCAGCAGCGCCTCCCGGAGCGGACAGAGGCAATATGGCTACACCTTC CASSASRSGQRQYGYTF
many TRBJ1-2 - TRBV30 TGTGCCTGGAGTGTATTCGAGGGGGATAACTATGGCTACACCTTC CAWSVFEGDNYGYTF
many TRBJ1-2 - TRBV6-5 TGTGCCAGCAGTTACGGCCAACAAGGCTACACCTTC CASSYGQQGYTF
many TRBJ2-7 TRBD1 TRBV12-3/TRBV12-4 TGTGCCAGCACCGAGGGGACAGGGTCCTACGAGCAGTACTTC CASTEGTGSYEQYF
- TRBJ1-5 - TRBV20-1 TGCAGTGCCGGACAGAGCAATCAGCCCCAGCATTTT CSAGQSNQPQHF